This T cell receptor beta chain was sequenced during a study of radiotherapy plus CTLA-4 blockade in lung cancer. Turning to the study itself: Objective responses were seen in about a sixth of patients, disease control in about 30%.

Sequencing used immunoSEQ multiplex PCR; TCRdb keeps in-frame clones, though not all of them. The sample yields under 70,000 clones, approximately 75% seen once. Study outcomes and limitations: In blood, early T cell clone dynamics reportedly predicted response best, together with interferon-beta. Expansion in blood of tumor-derived TCR clones was seen after radiotherapy plus ipilimumab.

Concerning this clone: What it recognizes is unknown.

Focal radiation with ipilimumab CTLA-4 blockade was given to patients with chemo-refractory metastatic non-small-cell lung cancer. The material was peripheral blood, obtained from a patient treated with radiotherapy plus ipilimumab. The sequence derives from a human donor with non-small cell lung cancer who had a complete response to radiotherapy plus ipilimumab.

The CDR3 loop is CASSSGHEKLFF. CDR3 DNA: TGTGCCAGCAGTTCCGGGCATGAAAAACTGTTTTTT. The rearrangement links TRBV27 to TRBJ1-4; D is undetermined. The length of the CDR3 is 12 residues. Germline assignment: CDR1 MNHEY and CDR2 SMNVEV (reference sequence). V lost 4 bases, J lost 6 bases, and 6 bases lay in between.